A selection of T cell receptor beta chains follows, all from one sample in a study of control samples from healthy donors and cancer patients. TCRdb keeps only in-frame clones here, not all; method: immunoSEQ multiplex PCR. The sample carries 150,000 to 200,000 clones, around 88% recorded once. The material sequenced was blood. Receptors were obtained from a man aged 18 to 30 in good health. The CDR3 runs from the conserved cysteine through the conserved F or W. The order of the fields is D gene, J gene, V gene, clone size, CDR3 protein, CDR3 DNA. A D gene is named only where the DNA matches it firmly. For some rows the clone size is stated as once, few or many, or as a class when expanded; others skip it.

>TRBD1|TRBJ2-2|TRBV7-2|-
CASSPFPGQGVGELFF
TGTGCCAGCAGCCCATTCCCGGGACAGGGTGTCGGGGAGCTGTTTTTT
>-|TRBJ1-4|TRBV7-9|once
CASSAIYGTGNEKLFF
TGTGCCAGCAGTGCCATCTACGGGACTGGGAATGAAAAACTGTTTTTT
>-|TRBJ2-5|TRBV14|-
CASSQGRLYRETQYF
TGTGCCAGCAGCCAAGGCCGCCTGTATCGAGAGACCCAGTACTTC
>-|TRBJ2-2|TRBV5-1|once
CASSFVRGMTGELFF
TGCGCCAGCAGCTTTGTGAGGGGGATGACCGGGGAGCTGTTTTTT
>-|TRBJ1-1|TRBV5-1|once
CASSPGNTEAFF
TGCGCCAGCAGCCCCGGAAATACTGAAGCTTTCTTT
>-|TRBJ1-6|TRBV7-2|once
CASSLRRGSSYNSPLHF
TGTGCCAGCAGCTTAAGAAGGGGAAGTAGCTATAATTCACCCCTCCACTTT
>TRBD2|TRBJ2-1|TRBV9|-
CASSQAGGTYNEQFF
TGTGCCAGCAGCCAAGCGGGGGGAACCTACAATGAGCAGTTCTTC
>-|TRBJ2-5|TRBV6-1|-
CASSDLLASVQETQYF
TGTGCCAGCAGTGACTTACTAGCTTCCGTACAAGAGACCCAGTACTTC
>-|TRBJ1-5|TRBV11-2|few
CASSLEIIGQPQHF
TGTGCCAGCAGCTTAGAAATAATAGGGCAGCCCCAGCATTTT
>TRBD2|TRBJ2-3|TRBV28|-
CASRGTSGGAQDTQYF
TGTGCCAGCAGGGGGACTAGCGGGGGGGCCCAAGATACGCAGTATTTT
>-|TRBJ2-7|TRBV14|-
CASSQEAGDYEQYF
TGTGCCAGCAGCCAAGAGGCAGGGGACTACGAGCAGTACTTC
>-|TRBJ2-1|TRBV27|-
CASSLRRRNEQFF
TGTGCCAGCAGTTTAAGGAGGCGCAATGAGCAGTTCTTC
>-|TRBJ1-1|TRBV30|-
CAWGDGAHTEAFF
TGTGCCTGGGGGGACGGGGCCCACACTGAAGCTTTCTTT
>TRBD2|TRBJ2-1|TRBV5-6|-
CASRSKGLAGGDSYNEQFF
TGTGCCAGCCGGTCGAAGGGCCTAGCGGGGGGCGACTCCTACAATGAGCAGTTCTTC
>-|TRBJ2-3|TRBV9|few
CASSVGSTDTQYF
TGTGCCAGCAGCGTGGGAAGCACAGATACGCAGTATTTT
>-|TRBJ1-5|TRBV29-1|-
CSSNRGNQPQHF
TGCAGCTCAAACAGGGGCAATCAGCCCCAGCATTTT
>-|TRBJ1-4|TRBV2|-
CASSEGVGDKLFF
TGTGCCAGCAGTGAAGGGGTAGGCGATAAACTGTTTTTT
>TRBD1|TRBJ2-1|TRBV6-2/TRBV6-3|-
CASSLRQGMRNEQFF
TGTGCCAGCAGTTTGAGACAGGGGATGAGGAATGAGCAGTTCTTC
>-|TRBJ1-1|TRBV14|-
CASSQGTDPEAFF
TGTGCCAGCAGCCAGGGGACGGACCCTGAAGCTTTCTTT
>-|TRBJ1-5|TRBV25-1|-
CASQPDGYSNQPQHF
TGTGCCAGCCAACCGGACGGGTATAGCAATCAGCCCCAGCATTTT
>TRBD2|TRBJ2-5|TRBV11-1|-
CASSPVHGLASETQYF
TGTGCCAGCAGCCCAGTTCATGGACTAGCATCGGAGACCCAGTACTTC
>-|TRBJ2-7|TRBV12-3/TRBV12-4|-
CASSFGGEQYF
TGTGCCAGCAGTTTTGGGGGCGAGCAGTACTTC
>-|TRBJ1-2|TRBV5-1|-
CASSLDSPGYTF
TGCGCCAGCAGCCTGGACAGCCCGGGCTACACCTTC
>TRBD1|TRBJ1-2|TRBV30|-
CAWSQGWGQGFYGYTF
TGTGCCTGGTCTCAGGGCTGGGGACAGGGGTTCTATGGCTACACCTTC
>TRBD1|TRBJ1-6|TRBV6-5|-
CAGHRGGENSPLHF
TGTGCCGGCCACAGGGGGGGTGAAAATTCACCCCTCCACTTT
>-|TRBJ2-7|TRBV5-6|few
CASSLEGPPYEQYF
TGTGCCAGCAGCTTGGAGGGCCCACCCTACGAGCAGTACTTC
>-|TRBJ2-1|TRBV18|-
CASSAPGSYNEQFF
TGTGCCAGCTCAGCGCCCGGATCCTACAATGAGCAGTTCTTC
>-|TRBJ1-2|TRBV28|-
CASSFGGARGYTF
TGTGCCAGCAGTTTCGGGGGGGCGCGAGGCTACACCTTC
>-|TRBJ2-5|TRBV5-1|-
CASSLRGAEETQYF
TGCGCCAGCAGCTTGAGGGGGGCCGAAGAGACCCAGTACTTC
>-|TRBJ2-3|TRBV21-1|-
CTGGTQYF
TGCACCGGGGGTACGCAGTATTTT
>-|TRBJ2-7|TRBV21-1|-
CASSKDHSLAGEYEQYF
TGTGCCAGCAGCAAAGACCACTCCCTAGCGGGGGAATACGAGCAGTACTTC
>TRBD2|TRBJ2-1|TRBV4-2|-
CASSQGLAGGEQFF
TGTGCCAGCAGCCAAGGACTAGCGGGCGGTGAGCAGTTCTTC
>TRBD2|TRBJ2-1|TRBV6-6|-
CASSYRLAGGDEQFF
TGTGCCAGCAGTTACAGGCTAGCGGGGGGGGATGAGCAGTTCTTC
>-|TRBJ2-3|TRBV15|-
CATSRGPVTDTQYF
TGTGCCACCAGCAGAGGGCCAGTCACAGATACGCAGTATTTT
>-|TRBJ1-2|TRBV3-1/TRBV3-2|-
CASSRDPTGFRGYTF
TGTGCCAGCAGCCGAGATCCGACGGGCTTCCGAGGCTACACCTTC
>-|TRBJ1-1|TRBV29-1|-
CSVVENTEAFF
TGCAGCGTGGTAGAAAACACTGAAGCTTTCTTT
>-|TRBJ1-6|TRBV6-5|-
CASSKESYNSPLHF
TGTGCCAGCAGTAAGGAATCCTATAATTCACCCCTCCACTTT
>-|TRBJ1-3|TRBV11-2|-
CASSLTAYSGNTIYF
TGTGCCAGCAGCTTAACTGCCTACTCTGGAAACACCATATATTTT
>-|TRBJ1-1|TRBV29-1|once
CSVEGRGSEAFF
TGCAGCGTTGAAGGGCGAGGCTCTGAAGCTTTCTTT
>TRBD1|TRBJ2-7|TRBV6-5|-
CASRKRDRESYEQYF
TGTGCCAGCAGGAAACGGGACAGGGAGTCCTACGAGCAGTACTTC
>-|TRBJ2-5|TRBV30|-
CAWREVDRRETQYF
TGTGCCTGGAGAGAAGTTGACAGGCGGGAGACCCAGTACTTC
>-|TRBJ1-1|TRBV7-9|-
CASSRQLTEAFF
TGTGCCAGCAGCCGACAGCTCACTGAAGCTTTCTTT
>-|TRBJ2-7|TRBV3-1/TRBV3-2|-
CASSQGYGQYF
TGTGCCAGCAGCCAAGGGTATGGGCAGTACTTC
>TRBD1|TRBJ1-2|TRBV5-6|-
CASSRTGTGGSLGYGYTF
TGTGCCAGCAGCCGGACCGGGACAGGGGGCTCGCTGGGCTATGGCTACACCTTC
>-|TRBJ1-1|TRBV7-9|-
CASSSALGGTTNTEAFF
TGTGCCAGCAGCTCCGCCCTGGGGGGTACGACGAACACTGAAGCTTTCTTT
>TRBD1|TRBJ1-2|TRBV18|-
CASSPGTGENYGYTF
TGTGCCAGCTCGCCGGGGACAGGAGAAAACTATGGCTACACCTTC
>-|TRBJ1-2|TRBV5-6|-
CASSTRVGYTF
TGTGCCAGTTCCACGAGGGTCGGCTACACCTTC
>-|TRBJ2-3|TRBV28|-
CASSLSGRTQYF
TGTGCCAGCAGTTTATCTGGGCGTACGCAGTATTTT
>-|TRBJ2-1|TRBV19|-
CATGGDEQFF
TGTGCCACCGGCGGGGATGAGCAGTTCTTC
>-|TRBJ2-1|TRBV2|-
CARSTVSYNEQFF
TGTGCCAGGTCGACTGTCTCCTACAATGAGCAGTTCTTC
>TRBD1|TRBJ2-5|TRBV3-1/TRBV3-2|-
CASSQVYEGAGETQYF
TGTGCCAGCAGCCAGGTTTATGAGGGGGCGGGCGAGACCCAGTACTTC
>-|TRBJ2-7|TRBV3-1/TRBV3-2|-
CASSQAPNEQYF
TGTGCCAGCAGCCAAGCCCCCAACGAGCAGTACTTC
>-|TRBJ1-4|TRBV5-1|-
CASSGDGGEDEKLFF
TGCGCCAGCAGCGGGGATGGGGGCGAGGATGAAAAACTGTTTTTT
>-|TRBJ1-3|TRBV7-2|-
CASSLWGASGNTIYF
TGTGCCAGCAGCTTATGGGGGGCGTCAGGAAACACCATATATTTT
>-|TRBJ2-2|TRBV21-1|-
CASSPPASGNTGELFF
TGTGCCAGTTCCCCCCCGGCCAGCGGCAACACCGGGGAGCTGTTTTTT
>-|TRBJ2-5|TRBV7-9|-
CASSLTHGQGETQYF
TGTGCCAGCAGCCTGACCCACGGGCAAGGGGAGACCCAGTACTTC
>-|TRBJ1-1|TRBV28|-
CASRDLRVNTEAFF
TGTGCCAGCAGGGATTTAAGAGTGAACACTGAAGCTTTCTTT
>-|TRBJ1-5|TRBV30|-
CAWSRGPGLDNQPQHF
TGTGCCTGGAGCAGGGGACCAGGGTTAGACAATCAGCCCCAGCATTTT
>-|TRBJ1-1|TRBV28|-
CASSFGTSLIRTAEAFF
TGTGCCAGCAGTTTTGGAACTTCGCTTATTCGTACCGCTGAAGCTTTCTTT